This T cell receptor beta chain is from a study of cytomegalovirus exposure and HLA in healthy donors (dated by TCRdb to about 2017). Looking at the study overall: In an earlier analysis of several hundred of the donors, about 260 Gb of sequence data and about 110 million unique TCR beta sequences from roughly 200 million T cells were reported. Roughly 300 gigabases of sequencing data and roughly 90 million unique TCR sequences were included in an early release covering roughly 700 HLA-typed donors. Of the approximately 400 genotyped donors, 81% were placed in the genetic ancestry cluster associated with self-reported Caucasian donors. The study aimed to test whether cataloging public T cell receptors could reveal signatures of past pathogen exposure. Using immunosequencing, the study profiled T cell repertoires from 666 subjects and related those repertoires to cytomegalovirus serostatus. In addition to the first cohort of approximately 670 subjects, a separate validation cohort of around 110 different subjects was used. High-throughput TCR immunosequencing, statistical association of individual TCRs with disease status, and machine learning were combined to predict cytomegalovirus infection status. A later analysis re-examined previously published TCR beta repertoires from several hundred donors and added high-resolution HLA genotyping to investigate patterns of TCR occurrence. In the later analysis, no new phenotypic data were used to find candidate immune exposures; instead, reliance was placed on TCR beta sequences and their occurrence across donors. To decide whether each TCR beta V gene segment behaved as functional or pseudogenic, an earlier analysis of approximately 620 of the donors relied on high-throughput TCR beta sequencing. Donor age, sex, ethnicity and CMV serostatus were collected together with the repertoire data. A later genetic analysis used genome-wide SNP genotypes for about 65% of the roughly 670 donors, treating that subset as a discovery cohort. All discovery cohort repertoires had been generated using a single sequencing platform. HLA typing covered class I and class II loci at four-digit resolution. The number of donors typed differed by locus, with 629-630 for A, B, C, DRB1 and DQB1, roughly 520 for DQA1, over 600 for DPA1, and around 460 for DPB1. Because of strong linkage in the cohort, four to six DR-DQ haplotypes were treated as single units for association and clustering. Across about 370 genotyped donors of the cohort, an average of about 200,000 unique TCR beta nucleotide sequences per donor were sequenced, and 15% to 20% of those sequences were non-productive.

Reading from cysteine to phenylalanine, the CDR3 counts 16 amino acids. CDR3 DNA is the only sequence kept; it has 48 bases, read in frame from the first base. The trim is 4 bases for V and 7 bases for J, with a gap of 21 bases between the germline ends. Sequences SNHLY (CDR1) and FYNNEI (CDR2) are obtained from the germline V gene. This clone is a singleton in its sample. Its antigen is not yet known. No much larger clone is present one base from it, and per-base qualities are unavailable. The cohort was made up of 650 to 700 healthy bone marrow donors. All cohort members were sampled while nominally healthy, although unrecorded immune exposures were likely present. The donor was CMV seronegative and belonged to the group of 320 or so seronegative cohort members. Every donor gave a peripheral blood sample, and the peripheral blood mononuclear cells from that sample were used for TCR beta sequencing. Genomic DNA was extracted from the blood cell samples with the Qiagen DNeasy Blood Extraction Kit.

To prepare the library, the immunoSEQ multiplex PCR assay was applied. For the multiplex PCR, a mixture combining 60 forward primers for TCR Vbeta segments and 13 reverse primers for TCR Jbeta segments was used. A multiplex PCR assay on genomic DNA amplified the CDR3 region of rearranged TCR beta genes. Amplified TCR beta libraries were sequenced as 87-base-pair reads on the Illumina HiSeq System. The study's own analysis went as follows. Across the 670 or so repertoires, a later analysis counted 80 million or so unique TCR beta chains, approximately 12 million of which were shared by at least two donors. A nearest-neighbor algorithm error-corrected the raw reads and collapsed the reads into unique sequences, merging closely related sequences to remove PCR and sequencing errors. V, D and J gene segments were assigned by aligning CDR3 sequences to IMGT reference sequences. For a sequence to be retained, a match of at least six nucleotides to both a V gene segment and a J gene segment was required. A rearrangement counted as productive if the CDR3 had no stop codons and remained in frame with V and J, and every other rearrangement counted as non-productive. CDR3 was defined according to IMGT convention as the region running from the second conserved V-encoded cysteine to the conserved J-encoded phenylalanine. The earlier analysis of a few hundred of the donors excluded sequences that lacked an unambiguous match to a single V gene segment. In an earlier analysis of roughly 500 of the donors, V segments were called functional above 56.7% productive rearrangements and were called segregating when the between-donor standard deviation exceeded 5%. A statistical classification framework was built to diagnose cytomegalovirus status from the catalog of TCR beta chain sequences. A later analysis assigned V and J genes by comparing TCR nucleotide sequences with IMGT/GENE-DB human TR gene sequences. A later analysis assigned CDR3 sequences and most-parsimonious VDJ recombination scenarios with the TCRdist pipeline. A later analysis defined each TCR beta chain by its CDR3 amino acid sequence plus V-gene family, and excluded reads lacking a unique V-gene family. In a later analysis, a few hundred highly shared, low-generation-probability nucleotide sequences were removed to address suspected cross-contamination and a sequencing artifact. In a later analysis, a clonal expansion index for each public chain was calculated from normalized within-repertoire ranks of inferred template counts. A later analysis computed generation probabilities with a VDJ recombination model fitted to out-of-frame rearrangements, and checked the results against IGoR. A later analysis scored TCR-TCR, TCR-HLA and TCR-CMV co-occurrence with hypergeometric tests, applying a repertoire-size bias correction to TCR pairs. False discovery rates were estimated in a later analysis by permuting HLA or CMV assignments 20 times. In a later analysis, co-occurring TCRs were grouped using DBSCAN, and TCRdist sequence similarity was added for clustering within HLA-allele-positive subsets. Co-occurrence clustering excluded repertoires with fewer than 30,000 or more than 120,000 public chains, plus five with anomalous nucleotide sharing. TCRdb took this table from immuneACCESS and kept in-frame rearrangements with V and J called. Such tables lack part of the clones; where checked against another copy, unresolved V genes explain under half of the gap, and the rest is unexplained. V and J calls plus clone size are reproduced from that table; the DNA served to infer D and trimming. The sample yields 150,000 to 200,000 clones; roughly 79% were counted once. Jointly, the top ten make up around 1% of the sample.

What the authors observed across the whole study: Linkage disequilibrium might explain the correlated functional status among segregating V segments, but an unknown experimental factor could not be excluded. In a later analysis, around 17,000 TCR beta sequences were associated with specific HLA alleles at a false discovery rate of 0.05. Most CMV-associated TCR beta chains appeared to be HLA-restricted in a later analysis, and the HLA associations seemed to be driven largely by CMV exposure. The 87-base-pair reads could not distinguish some IMGT-functional V segments, including TRBV6-2 and TRBV6-3, so those segments were excluded. A later genetic analysis associated a missense DCLRE1C variant with V-gene and J-gene trimming of TCR beta chains, and an independent cohort replicated the association. The study listed 150 to 200 TCR beta chains as associated with cytomegalovirus. In vitro tests confirmed that a few of the cytomegalovirus-associated TCR beta chains recognize cytomegalovirus antigens. CMV serostatus was the only immune exposure information available for the cohort. In a later analysis, the rate of TCR association differed among HLA loci, with DRB1 alleles having the most associated TCRs and HLA-C alleles having the fewest. A cluster of highly shared sequence variants was judged likely to represent a technical artifact of the sequencing pipeline. When HLA alleles, especially DR and DQ, strongly co-occurred, TCR associations were difficult to assign to individual alleles. A further reported finding was that TCR beta sequences accurately predicted the HLA-A and HLA-B alleles for most subjects in the first cohort. Broadly in line with IMGT annotations, most TCR beta V segments showed up in productive rearrangements about 87% or about 30% of the time in an earlier analysis of 450 to 600 of the donors. Because counts were too low, fewer than 20 rarely observed V segments, including chromosome 9 orphons, were excluded from the earlier analysis of 587 of the donors. A later genetic analysis reported fewer N-insertions in productive TCRs among donors in an Asian-associated ancestry cluster than the roughly 650-donor mean. Compared with equally common non-associated chains, HLA-associated TCR beta chains in a later analysis were more clonally expanded and had lower generation probabilities. In both the original and validation cohorts, the classifier was reported to diagnose cytomegalovirus status with high specificity and sensitivity. According to the authors, the approach could potentially be generalized to other disease states and immunological phenotypes. This cohort had only TCR beta chains sequenced, and the lack of alpha or paired-chain data limited which features could be detected. Across donors, most TCR sequences were observed very rarely, whereas some public TCRs were present in many individuals. Roughly uniform sequencing depth across donors was assumed in presence/absence analyses, although this assumption may not hold. According to a later analysis, parvovirus B19, influenza, CMV and Epstein-Barr virus appeared linked to several top co-occurrence clusters. Because HLA typing was missing for some donors at each locus, association tests included only the typed subset.

The receptor was isolated from a woman in her thirties or forties in good health and CMV-seronegative. The sequenced sample consisted of PBMCs. The chain joins TRBV2 to TRBJ2-3; the D gene is possibly TRBD2, with 5 bases matching. The nucleotide sequence is TGTGCCAGCAGTGCCCAGACTATAGGAACACCAAATACGCAGTATTTT. It is translated as CASSAQTIGTPNTQYF.